The present entry profiles one TCR beta chain with its context. The method was immunoSEQ multiplex PCR; TCRdb's version includes in-frame clones alone and lacks a portion of them. The table lists about 160,000 clones, approximately 87% of them singletons. CDR3 size: 15 residues. Germline loops: CDR1 SGHAT, CDR2 FQNNGV. V dropped 3 bases and J dropped 7; count of bases not matched to a gene: 7. The sample is drawn from a study of blood T cell repertoires in COVID-19. Study background: Researchers got acute and convalescent COVID-19 samples from the United States, Italy and Spain.

The V gene is TRBV11-2, the J gene TRBJ2-2; 8 bases fit TRBD2. Material: peripheral blood. This TCR derives from a woman aged 65 to 85 with acute or convalescent COVID-19. In nucleotides, the CDR3 is TGTGCCAGCAGCTTTTTCGGGGGGGATATCGGGGAGCTGTTTTTT. This codes for CASSFFGGDIGELFF.